The rows below give T cell receptor beta chains drawn from one sample of a study of cytomegalovirus exposure and HLA in healthy donors. Sequenced by immunoSEQ multiplex PCR; TCRdb stores in-frame clones only, minus some. There are 60,000 to 95,000 clones in the sample; approximately 82% occur only once, and 18% lies in the top ten. Sequenced sample: PBMCs. Receptors originate from a man aged 65 to 85 in good health and CMV-seropositive. Both conserved end residues are part of each CDR3. The D gene is left open where the match is weak. Size tells how often a clone was seen (once, few, many) or the class of an expanded clone, and some rows leave it out.

CDR3 protein	CDR3 DNA	D gene	clone size	V gene	J gene
CASREGLRTEAFF	TGTGCCAGTAGGGAAGGCCTGAGGACTGAAGCTTTCTTT	-	-	TRBV19	TRBJ1-1
CASSQDRGGGTDTQYF	TGCGCCAGCAGCCAGGACAGGGGCGGGGGTACAGATACGCAGTATTTT	TRBD1	-	TRBV4-1	TRBJ2-3
CASSLSTHSYEQYF	TGTGCCAGCAGCTTAAGTACTCACTCCTACGAGCAGTACTTC	-	-	TRBV11-1	TRBJ2-7
CASSLVTGNTEAFF	TGTGCCAGCAGCCTAGTGACAGGGAACACTGAAGCTTTCTTT	-	-	TRBV7-8	TRBJ1-1
CASSSGQDNEQFF	TGTGCCAGCAGCTCGGGACAGGACAATGAGCAGTTCTTC	TRBD1	-	TRBV7-3	TRBJ2-1
CASSSSGRAAETQYF	TGTGCCAGCAGTTCAAGCGGGAGGGCCGCGGAGACCCAGTACTTC	TRBD2	-	TRBV28	TRBJ2-5
CASSETGWETQYF	TGCGCCAGCAGCGAAACAGGGTGGGAGACCCAGTACTTC	-	-	TRBV5-1	TRBJ2-5
CACSKGGDGNTIYF	TGTGCCTGTTCCAAAGGGGGCGATGGAAACACCATATATTTT	TRBD1	-	TRBV30	TRBJ1-3
CASGLVPGLATDTQYF	TGTGCTAGTGGTTTGGTACCGGGACTAGCAACAGATACGCAGTATTTT	TRBD2	-	TRBV12-5	TRBJ2-3
CASSLGGDPSDEQFF	TGTGCCAGCAGCTTAGGGGGAGATCCTAGCGATGAGCAGTTCTTC	-	-	TRBV7-6	TRBJ2-1
CASSPRQGASYEQYF	TGTGCCAGCAGCCCCCGACAGGGGGCTTCCTACGAGCAGTACTTC	TRBD1	few	TRBV5-4	TRBJ2-7
CAISERGMNTEAFF	TGTGCCATCAGTGAAAGGGGGATGAACACTGAAGCTTTCTTT	-	-	TRBV10-3	TRBJ1-1
CASSPPLDYGYTF	TGTGCCAGCTCACCACCTCTAGACTATGGCTACACCTTC	-	-	TRBV18	TRBJ1-2
CASSLVGQGVDTEAFF	TGTGCCAGCAGCTTAGTAGGACAGGGGGTAGACACTGAAGCTTTCTTT	TRBD1	-	TRBV11-2	TRBJ1-1
CASSLSGGTYEQYF	TGTGCCAGCAGCCTCTCGGGGGGAACCTACGAGCAGTACTTC	TRBD2	-	TRBV6-5	TRBJ2-7
CASSEYGGGQETQYF	TGTGCCAGCAGTGAATATGGGGGGGGTCAAGAGACCCAGTACTTC	TRBD2	-	TRBV25-1	TRBJ2-5
CASYRGVIPDTQYF	TGCGCCAGTTACAGGGGAGTCATACCGGATACGCAGTATTTT	TRBD1	-	TRBV5-1	TRBJ2-3
CASTWTGINQPQHF	TGTGCCAGCACCTGGACAGGAATCAATCAGCCCCAGCATTTT	TRBD1	few	TRBV6-1	TRBJ1-5